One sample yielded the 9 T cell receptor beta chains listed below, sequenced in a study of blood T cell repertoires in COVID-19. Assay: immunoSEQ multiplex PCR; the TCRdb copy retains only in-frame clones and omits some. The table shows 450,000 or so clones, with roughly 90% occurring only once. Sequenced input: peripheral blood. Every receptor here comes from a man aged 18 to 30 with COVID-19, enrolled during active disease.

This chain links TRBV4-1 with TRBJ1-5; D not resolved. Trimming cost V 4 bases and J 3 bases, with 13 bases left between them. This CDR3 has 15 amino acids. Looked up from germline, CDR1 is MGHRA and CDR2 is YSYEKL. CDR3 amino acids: CASSPSSSDNQPQHF. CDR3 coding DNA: TGCGCCAGCAGCCCATCCTCGAGTGACAATCAGCCCCAGCATTTT.

CDR3 region: CASSAQNTGELFF. The DNA of the CDR3 is TGTGCCAGCAGCGCCCAAAACACCGGGGAGCTGTTTTTT. The chain carries TRBV9 and TRBJ2-2, with D hard to call. V was pared by 3 bases and J by 2 bases, with 5 bases between. Germline CDR1 and CDR2: SGDLS and YYNGEE. The CDR3 is made up of 13 amino acids.

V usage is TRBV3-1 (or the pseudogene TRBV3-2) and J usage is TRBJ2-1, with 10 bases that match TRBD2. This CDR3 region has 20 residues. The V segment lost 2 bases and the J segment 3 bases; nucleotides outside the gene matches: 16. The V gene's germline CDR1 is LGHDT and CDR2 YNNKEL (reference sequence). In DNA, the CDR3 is TGTGCCAGCAGCCAATCGTCAGGACAGATGGGACTAGCGATCTACAATGAGCAGTTCTTC. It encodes CASSQSSGQMGLAIYNEQFF.

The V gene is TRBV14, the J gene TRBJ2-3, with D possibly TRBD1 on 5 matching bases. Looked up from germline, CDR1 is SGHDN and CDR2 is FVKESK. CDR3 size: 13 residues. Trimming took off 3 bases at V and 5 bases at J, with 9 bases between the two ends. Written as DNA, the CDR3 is TGTGCCAGCAGCCAGAGAGGACAAGATACGCAGTATTTT. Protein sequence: CASSQRGQDTQYF.

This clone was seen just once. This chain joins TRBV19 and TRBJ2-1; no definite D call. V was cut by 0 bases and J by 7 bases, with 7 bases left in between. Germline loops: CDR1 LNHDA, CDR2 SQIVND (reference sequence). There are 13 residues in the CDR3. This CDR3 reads CASSIDLRNEQFF. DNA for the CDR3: TGTGCCAGTAGTATAGATCTGAGGAATGAGCAGTTCTTC. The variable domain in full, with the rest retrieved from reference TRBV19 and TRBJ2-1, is DGGITQSPKYLFRKEGQNVTLSCEQNLNHDAMYWYRQDPGQGLRLIYYSQIVNDFQKGDIAEGYSVSREKKESFPLTVTSAQKNPTAFYLCASSIDLRNEQFFGPGTRLTVL.

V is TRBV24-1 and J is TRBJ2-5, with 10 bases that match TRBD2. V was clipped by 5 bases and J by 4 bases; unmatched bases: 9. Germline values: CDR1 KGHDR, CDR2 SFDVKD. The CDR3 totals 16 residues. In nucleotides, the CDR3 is TGTGCCACCAGTGGTGGTAGCGGGAGGTTGTCAGAGACCCAGTACTTC. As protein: CATSGGSGRLSETQYF.

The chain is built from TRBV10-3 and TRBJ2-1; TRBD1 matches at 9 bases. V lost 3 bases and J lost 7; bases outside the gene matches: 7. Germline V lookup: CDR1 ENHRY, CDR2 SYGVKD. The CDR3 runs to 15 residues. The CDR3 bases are TGTGCCATCAGTGAAACCGGGACAGGGTCGAATGAGCAGTTCTTC. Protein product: CAISETGTGSNEQFF.

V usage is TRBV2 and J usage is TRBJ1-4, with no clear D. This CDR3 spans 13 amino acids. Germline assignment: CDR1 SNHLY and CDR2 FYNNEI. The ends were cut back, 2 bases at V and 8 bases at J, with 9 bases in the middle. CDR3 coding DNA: TGTGCCAGCAGTGAATCTGGCGGGGAAAAACTGTTTTTT. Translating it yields CASSESGGEKLFF.

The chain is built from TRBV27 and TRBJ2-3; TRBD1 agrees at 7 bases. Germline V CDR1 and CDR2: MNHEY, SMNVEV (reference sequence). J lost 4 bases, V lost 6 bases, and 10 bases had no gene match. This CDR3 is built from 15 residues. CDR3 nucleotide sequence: TGTGCCAGCAGCCTTAGGGGGCTAGGGGCAGATACGCAGTATTTT. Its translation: CASSLRGLGADTQYF.